This TCR beta chain was profiled in a study of blood T cell repertoires in COVID-19. At the level of the study: COVID-19 samples collected from the United States, Italy and Spain covered acute and convalescent phases.

CDR1 MNHEY and CDR2 SVGEGT come from the germline V gene. The CDR3 consists of 19 residues. After removal of 2 bases from V and 4 bases from J, the junction contained 20 bases not matched to a gene. Individuals drawn from approximately 26 US areas were about 18 to 95 years old. Source study methods: Amplifying reference gene primers gave estimates of nucleated cell counts. Profiled with immunoSEQ multiplex PCR; TCRdb holds only in-frame clones, not every one. That table gives V, J and clone size, and the DNA gave D and trimming. The sample lists fewer than 250,000 clones, over 80% occurring once. The clonotype comes from a woman in her 30s with acute COVID-19. Sequenced material: PBMCs or T cells enriched from blood (not recorded which). This chain uses TRBV6-2 or TRBV6-3 with TRBJ2-7; 7 positions match TRBD1. The CDR3: CASSYELRVRDRRGYEQYF. The CDR3 region has the DNA TGTGCCAGCAGTTACGAACTCCGAGTCCGGGACAGAAGAGGGTACGAGCAGTACTTC.